The source of this T cell receptor (beta chain) is a study of T cell responses to AZD1222 COVID-19 vaccine. As concerns this clone: As yet, its antigen is unknown.

Second doses that came at about 4 or about 12 weeks were put together. CDR1 DFQATT and CDR2 SNEGSKA come from the germline V gene (reference sequence). The ends lost 5 bases at V and 8 bases at J; junction bases unmatched: 2. The CDR3 extends over 10 amino acids. Using immunoSEQ multiplex PCR, the repertoire was profiled, and TCRdb retains in-frame clones only, with some absent. The sample holds 60,000 to 90,000 clones, around 86% seen once. Study observations and caveats: Compared with day 0, the breadth and depth of the Spike-specific TCR repertoire rose significantly after two doses of AZD1222.

The clonotype comes from an adult who received the AZD1222 COVID-19 vaccine. Sequenced here: peripheral blood, sampled 28 days after the second AZD1222 dose. The chain employs TRBV20-1 and TRBJ1-2; 7 bases agree with TRBD1. The CDR3 is CSAGTDGYTF. The CDR3 nucleotides are TGCAGTGCTGGGACAGACGGCTACACCTTC.